The clone carrying this TCR beta chain was counted a few times. CDR1 is MNHEY, CDR2 SVGEGT, per germline. This CDR3 comprises 14 residues. The V end lost 0 bases, the J end lost 10 bases, and 13 bases lay between the germline ends. This sample is drawn from a study of response to subunit inactivated influenza vaccine. TCRdb independently ran MiXCR on the RT-PCR reads; one entry per CDR3 protein. The data show 650,000 to 850,000 distinct CDR3 sequences, 11% to 15% seen once. Sample: PBMCs from blood, taken around 15 days before vaccination. The source of this sequence is a man in his forties or fifties who received an inactivated influenza vaccine. The genes are TRBV6-2 or TRBV6-3 and TRBJ2-1; tentatively, D is TRBD1 (6 bases). The CDR3 DNA is TGTGCCAGCAGTTACTCGAGATGGGGGCGGGAGCAGTTCTTC. It translates to CASSYSRWGREQFF.